This T cell receptor beta chain comes out of a study of blood T cell repertoires in COVID-19. Sequencing used immunoSEQ multiplex PCR; TCRdb keeps in-frame clones, though not all of them. The sample shows more than 70,000 clones, about 90% of them seen only once. This clone was detected once. This receptor was obtained from a man in his forties or fifties with active COVID-19. The sample comprised peripheral blood.

The CDR3 spells CAWSVGRGLQPWSTDTQYF. CDR3 nucleotides: TGTGCCTGGAGTGTAGGAAGAGGGCTACAGCCCTGGAGCACAGATACGCAGTATTTT. The gene calls are TRBV30 and TRBJ2-3; a weak D match, TRBD2 (5 bases). This CDR3 has 19 amino acids. Germline lookup yields CDR1 GTSNPN and CDR2 SVGIG (reference sequence). V lost 0 bases to trimming and J lost 0 bases, with 22 bases between them.